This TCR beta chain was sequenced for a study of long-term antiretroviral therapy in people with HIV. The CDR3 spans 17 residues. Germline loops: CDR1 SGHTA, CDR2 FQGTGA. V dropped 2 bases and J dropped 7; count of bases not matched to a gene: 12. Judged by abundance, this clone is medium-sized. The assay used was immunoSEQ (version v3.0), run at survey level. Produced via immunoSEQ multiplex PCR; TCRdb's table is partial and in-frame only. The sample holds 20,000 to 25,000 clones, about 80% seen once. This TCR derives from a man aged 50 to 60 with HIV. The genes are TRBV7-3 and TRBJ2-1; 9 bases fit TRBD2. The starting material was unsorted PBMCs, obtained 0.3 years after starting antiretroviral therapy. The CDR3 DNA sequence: TGTGCCAGCAGCTTATACGGGCGGGGGGGCCCTGTGAATGAGCAGTTCTTC. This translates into CASSLYGRGGPVNEQFF.